These T cell receptor beta chains were read from a single sample in a study of technical replicates of blood from a few donors. Sequencing was performed with immunoSEQ multiplex PCR; in TCRdb, only in-frame clones are kept and a portion is missing. The sample consists of around 60,000 clones, nearly 95% of them appearing once. The sequencing input was PBMCs. The receptors were gathered from a human donor in good health. Some clones in this sample may be carry-over from other donors' samples. The CDR3 runs from the conserved cysteine through the conserved F or W. A D gene is named only where the DNA matches it firmly.

V gene: TRBV28; D gene: -; CDR3 protein: CASSSPPGGREQFF
V gene: TRBV7-2; D gene: TRBD2; CDR3 protein: CASSAPGGRIYEQYF
V gene: TRBV2; D gene: -; CDR3 protein: CASSRGGNTEAFF
V gene: TRBV5-6; D gene: -; CDR3 protein: CASSREQGLGEQYF
V gene: TRBV12-5; D gene: TRBD2; CDR3 protein: CASGTSGGWELFF
V gene: TRBV7-9; D gene: -; CDR3 protein: CASSRDSGVEQFF
V gene: TRBV4-2; D gene: TRBD2; CDR3 protein: CASSQGLAGRNEQFF
V gene: TRBV27; D gene: TRBD2; CDR3 protein: CASGLAGPPYEQYF
V gene: TRBV5-8; D gene: TRBD1; CDR3 protein: CASSLDPDRATNEKLFF
V gene: TRBV30; D gene: TRBD1; CDR3 protein: CACGQDSNQPQHF
V gene: TRBV6-4; D gene: TRBD1; CDR3 protein: CASSGGQGPDLEQFF
V gene: TRBV10-3; D gene: -; CDR3 protein: CAISGGRYSTLDYGYTF
V gene: TRBV7-9; D gene: TRBD1; CDR3 protein: CASSLRTGDNSPLHF
V gene: TRBV18; D gene: TRBD2; CDR3 protein: CASSQLAGNTGELFF
V gene: TRBV2; D gene: -; CDR3 protein: CASSGRGRENIQYF
V gene: TRBV2; D gene: -; CDR3 protein: CASSPDRFQETQYF
V gene: TRBV7-9; D gene: -; CDR3 protein: CASSSGGDWQFF